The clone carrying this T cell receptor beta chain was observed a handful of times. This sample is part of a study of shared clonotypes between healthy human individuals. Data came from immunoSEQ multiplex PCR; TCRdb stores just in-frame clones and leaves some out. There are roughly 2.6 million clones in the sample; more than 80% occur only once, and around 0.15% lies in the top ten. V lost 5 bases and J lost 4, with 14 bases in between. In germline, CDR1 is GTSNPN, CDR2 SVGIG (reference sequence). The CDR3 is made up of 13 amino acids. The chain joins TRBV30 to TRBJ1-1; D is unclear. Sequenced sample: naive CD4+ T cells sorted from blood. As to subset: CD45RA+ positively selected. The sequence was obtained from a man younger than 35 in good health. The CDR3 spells CAWAGKFGTEAFF. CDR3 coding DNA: TGTGCCTGGGCTGGGAAGTTTGGCACTGAAGCTTTCTTT.